This T cell receptor (beta chain) originates from a study of blood T cell repertoires in COVID-19. Study details: COVID-19 samples, acute and convalescent, were from the United States, Italy and Spain. The analysed material was cDNA or gDNA that came from T cells, B-cell-depleted T cells, or PBMCs.

The CDR3 consists of 13 residues. Germline loops: CDR1 LGHNT, CDR2 FRNRAP. Trimming cost V 1 base and J 10 bases, with 8 bases left between them. Methods used by the authors: Counts of nucleated cells, estimated from reference gene primer amplification, were obtained. Sequencing was performed with immunoSEQ multiplex PCR; in TCRdb, only in-frame clones are kept and a portion is missing. That table is the source of V, J and clone size, and D and trimming were worked out from the DNA. The sample lists about 56,000 clones, approximately 80% seen once, with 10% to 15% in the top ten. This clone has just one count.

Input material: peripheral blood. The receptor was derived from a woman of 80 years or more with acute or convalescent COVID-19. The chain uses TRBV12-5 and TRBJ1-6, with D maybe TRBD1 (5 bases). The CDR3 sequence is CASGLDRNSPLHF. The DNA for the CDR3 is TGTGCTAGTGGTTTGGACAGGAACTCACCCCTCCACTTT.